Below, 5 T cell receptor beta chains from the same sample are listed, as sequenced in a study of beta chain features in type 1 diabetes. Whole-study results and caveats: In all four CD4+ subsets, TCRB CDR3 length was significantly, moderately reduced in type 1 diabetes.

No antigen is known for these receptors. The investigators reverse transcribed all of the isolated RNA, so they sequenced expressed TCRB transcripts. This table comes from immunoSEQ multiplex PCR, and its TCRdb copy is limited to in-frame clones, with some not included. In the table there are more than 100,000 clones, 15% to 20% of which are singletons. Specimen: central memory CD4+ T cells from blood. Source of these receptors: a man under 40 with type 1 diabetes.

This clone ranks as medium-sized. The rearrangement joins TRBV5-1 to TRBJ2-5, with D possibly TRBD2 on 5 matching bases. The ends were cut back, 2 bases at V and 4 bases at J, with 9 bases in the middle. From germline, CDR1 is SGHRS and CDR2 YFSETQ. The CDR3 has 13 residues. In nucleotides, the CDR3 is TGCGCCAGCAGCTTTCTAGCCGGAGAGACCCAGTACTTC. It encodes CASSFLAGETQYF. Variable domain in full (rest from reference TRBV5-1 and TRBJ2-5): KAGVTQTPRYLIKTRGQQVTLSCSPISGHRSVSWYQQTPGQGLQFLFEYFSETQRNKGNFPGRFSGRQFSNSRSEMNVSTLELGDSALYLCASSFLAGETQYFGPGTRLLVL.

The sample holds a few counts of this clone. The chain links TRBV14 to TRBJ1-2; D is perhaps TRBD1 (6 bases). The V end was cut by 4 bases, the J end by 8 bases, with 20 bases between. The CDR3 runs 15 residues. CDR1 is SGHDN and CDR2 is FVKESK in the germline V gene. The CDR3 DNA follows: TGTGCCAGCAGCCCCCTTGGGCGGGGGGCAAGCGGCTACACCTTC. Translated: CASSPLGRGASGYTF.

With respect to this clone: The sample contains more than one DNA sequence encoding this CDR3. V gene TRBV2 combines with J gene TRBJ1-1, with D possibly being TRBD1 (5 bases). The V gene lost 3 bases and the J gene lost 1 base, with 6 bases spanning the gap. The CDR3 contains 13 residues. From germline, CDR1 is SNHLY and CDR2 FYNNEI. The CDR3 DNA sequence: TGTGCCAGCAGTGAGCAGGGGAACACTGAAGCTTTCTTT. This translates into CASSEQGNTEAFF.

The chain carries TRBV19 and TRBJ1-5; 8 nucleotides match TRBD1. CDR1 and CDR2 from the germline V gene are LNHDA and SQIVND (reference sequence). The junction had 3 bases not matched to a gene; V was cut back by 5 bases and J by 0 bases. This CDR3 spans 15 amino acids. The CDR3 region has the DNA TGTGCCAGTAGTCTGGGACAGGTTAGCAATCAGCCCCAGCATTTT. Translating gives CASSLGQVSNQPQHF. Full variable domain (missing parts from reference TRBV19 and TRBJ1-5): DGGITQSPKYLFRKEGQNVTLSCEQNLNHDAMYWYRQDPGQGLRLIYYSQIVNDFQKGDIAEGYSVSREKKESFPLTVTSAQKNPTAFYLCASSLGQVSNQPQHFGDGTRLSIL.

V is TRBV7-2 and J is TRBJ2-3; the match to TRBD2 covers 9 bases. CDR3 length equals 16 residues. CDR1 is SGHTA and CDR2 is FQGNSA in the germline V gene. V dropped 5 bases and J dropped 2; count of bases not matched to a gene: 8. The CDR3 loop is CASSPKRGAITDTQYF. The CDR3 region has the DNA TGTGCCAGCAGCCCCAAGCGGGGGGCGATCACAGATACGCAGTATTTT.